The entry that follows covers one TCR beta chain sequence. The CDR3 has 17 amino acids. V lost 11 bases, J lost 2 bases, and 28 bases lay in between. The germline CDR1 and CDR2 sequences are LNHDA and SQIVND (reference sequence). This sample is part of a study of blood T cell repertoires in COVID-19. Whole-study context: Acute-phase and convalescent COVID-19 samples originated in the United States, Italy and Spain. From T cells, B-cell-depleted T cells, or PBMCs came the material, which was cDNA or gDNA.

Per the original methods: Reference gene primer amplification gave nucleated cell count estimates. Method: immunoSEQ multiplex PCR; TCRdb's copy keeps in-frame clones and lacks some. V and J calls and clone size follow that table, whereas D and trimming were derived from the DNA. The sample has roughly 73,000 clones, around 87% seen once; the top ten hold approximately 28%. The V call is TRBV19, the J call TRBJ2-7, with D possibly TRBD2 on 6 matching bases. The sequence came from an elderly woman with active or convalescent COVID-19. Sequencing was performed on peripheral blood. The CDR3: CAGRGIREGPGPYEQYF. In nucleotides, the CDR3 is TGTGCCGGACGGGGGATCAGGGAAGGGCCAGGCCCCTACGAGCAGTACTTC.